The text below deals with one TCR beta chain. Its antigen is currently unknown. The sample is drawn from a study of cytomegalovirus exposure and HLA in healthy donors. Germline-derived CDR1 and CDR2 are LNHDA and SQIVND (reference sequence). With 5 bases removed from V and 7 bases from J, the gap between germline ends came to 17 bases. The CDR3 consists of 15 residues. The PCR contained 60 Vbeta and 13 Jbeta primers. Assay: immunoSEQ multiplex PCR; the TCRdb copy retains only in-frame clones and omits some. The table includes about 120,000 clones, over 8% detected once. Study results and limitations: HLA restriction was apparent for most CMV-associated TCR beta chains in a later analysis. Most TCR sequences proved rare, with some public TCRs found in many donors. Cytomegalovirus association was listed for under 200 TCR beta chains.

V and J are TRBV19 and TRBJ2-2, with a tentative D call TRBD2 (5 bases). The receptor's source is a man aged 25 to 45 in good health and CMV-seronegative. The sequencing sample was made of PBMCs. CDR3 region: CASSAGPREIGELFF. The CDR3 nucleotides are TGTGCCAGTAGTGCCGGACCGAGGGAGATCGGGGAGCTGTTTTTT.